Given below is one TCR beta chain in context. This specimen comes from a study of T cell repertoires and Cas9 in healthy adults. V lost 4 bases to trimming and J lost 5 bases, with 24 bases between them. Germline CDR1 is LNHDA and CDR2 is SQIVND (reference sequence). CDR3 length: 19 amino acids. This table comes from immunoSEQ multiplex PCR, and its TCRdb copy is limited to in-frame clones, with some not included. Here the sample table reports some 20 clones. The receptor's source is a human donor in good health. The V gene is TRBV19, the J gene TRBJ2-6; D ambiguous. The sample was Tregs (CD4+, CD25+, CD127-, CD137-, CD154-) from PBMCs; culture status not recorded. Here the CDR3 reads CASSTTMTNHQSRANVLTF. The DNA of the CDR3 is TGTGCCAGTAGTACAACTATGACAAATCACCAAAGTCGGGCCAACGTCCTGACTTTC.